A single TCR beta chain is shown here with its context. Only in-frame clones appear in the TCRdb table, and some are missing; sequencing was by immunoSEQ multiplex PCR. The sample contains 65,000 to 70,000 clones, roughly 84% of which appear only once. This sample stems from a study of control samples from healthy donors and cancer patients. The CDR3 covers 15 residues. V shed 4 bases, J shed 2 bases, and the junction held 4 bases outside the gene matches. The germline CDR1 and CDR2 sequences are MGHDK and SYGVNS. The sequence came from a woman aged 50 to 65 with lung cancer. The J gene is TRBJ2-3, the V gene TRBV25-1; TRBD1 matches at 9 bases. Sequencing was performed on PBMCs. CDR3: CASSGWTGVTDTQYF. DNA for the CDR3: TGTGCCAGCAGTGGGTGGACAGGGGTCACAGATACGCAGTATTTT.